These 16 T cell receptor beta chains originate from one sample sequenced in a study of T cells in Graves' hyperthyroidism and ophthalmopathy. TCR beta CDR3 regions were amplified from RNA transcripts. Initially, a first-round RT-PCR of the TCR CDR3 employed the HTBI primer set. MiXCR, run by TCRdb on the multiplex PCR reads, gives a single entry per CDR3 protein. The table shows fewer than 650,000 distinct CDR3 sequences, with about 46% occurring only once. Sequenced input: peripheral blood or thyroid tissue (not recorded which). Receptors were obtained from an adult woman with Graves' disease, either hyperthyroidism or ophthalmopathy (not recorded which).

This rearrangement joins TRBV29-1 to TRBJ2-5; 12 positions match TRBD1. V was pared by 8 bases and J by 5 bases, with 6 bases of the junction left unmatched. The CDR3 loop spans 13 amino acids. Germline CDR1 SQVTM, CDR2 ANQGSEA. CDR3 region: CSFGTGGQETQYF. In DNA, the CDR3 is TGCAGCTTTGGGACAGGGGGCCAGGAGACCCAGTACTTC. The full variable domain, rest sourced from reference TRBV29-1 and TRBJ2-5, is SAVISQKPSRDICQRGTSLTIQCQVDSQVTMMFWYRQQPGQSLTLIATANQGSEATYESGFVIDKFPISRPNLTFSTLTVSNMSPEDSSIYLCSFGTGGQETQYFGPGTRLLVL.

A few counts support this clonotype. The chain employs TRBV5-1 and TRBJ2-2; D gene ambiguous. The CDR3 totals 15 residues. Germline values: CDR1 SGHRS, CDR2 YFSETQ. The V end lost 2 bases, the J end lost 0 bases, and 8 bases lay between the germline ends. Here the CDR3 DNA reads TGCGCCAGCAGCTTTCCAGAAGCGAACACCGGGGAGCTGTTTTTT. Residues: CASSFPEANTGELFF. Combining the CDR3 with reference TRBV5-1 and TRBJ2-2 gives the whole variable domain KAGVTQTPRYLIKTRGQQVTLSCSPISGHRSVSWYQQTPGQGLQFLFEYFSETQRNKGNFPGRFSGRQFSNSRSEMNVSTLELGDSALYLCASSFPEANTGELFFGEGSRLTVL.

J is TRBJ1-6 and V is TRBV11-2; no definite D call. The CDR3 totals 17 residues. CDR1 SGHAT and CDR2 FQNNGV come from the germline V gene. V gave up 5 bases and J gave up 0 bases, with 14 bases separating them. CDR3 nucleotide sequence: TGTGCCAGCAGCGTCGGGCCGACGAGCTCCTATAATTCACCCCTCCACTTT. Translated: CASSVGPTSSYNSPLHF.

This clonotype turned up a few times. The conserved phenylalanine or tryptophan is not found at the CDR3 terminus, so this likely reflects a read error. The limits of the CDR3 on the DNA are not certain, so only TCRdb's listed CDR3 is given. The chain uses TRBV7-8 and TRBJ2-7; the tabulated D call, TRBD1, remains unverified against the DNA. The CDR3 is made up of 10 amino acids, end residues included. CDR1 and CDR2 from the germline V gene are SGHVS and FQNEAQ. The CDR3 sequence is CASSLDSRAG.

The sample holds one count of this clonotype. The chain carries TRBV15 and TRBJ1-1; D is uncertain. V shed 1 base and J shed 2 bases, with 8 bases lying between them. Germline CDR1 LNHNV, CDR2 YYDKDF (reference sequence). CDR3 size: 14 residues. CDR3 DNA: TGTGCCACCAGCAGAGGGAAGGGAAACACTGAAGCTTTCTTT. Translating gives CATSRGKGNTEAFF.

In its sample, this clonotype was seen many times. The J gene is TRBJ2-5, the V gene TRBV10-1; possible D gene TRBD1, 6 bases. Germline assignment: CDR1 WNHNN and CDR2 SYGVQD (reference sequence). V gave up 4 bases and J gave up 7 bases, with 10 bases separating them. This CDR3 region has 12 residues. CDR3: CASSGDTRTQYF. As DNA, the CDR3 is TGCGCCAGCAGTGGGGACACCCGGACCCAGTACTTC.

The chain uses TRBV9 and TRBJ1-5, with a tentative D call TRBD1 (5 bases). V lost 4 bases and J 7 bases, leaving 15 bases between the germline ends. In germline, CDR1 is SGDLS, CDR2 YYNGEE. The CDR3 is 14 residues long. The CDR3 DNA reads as TGTGCCAGCAGCCTGCGCGGGGGGAGACAGCCCCAGCATTTT. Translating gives CASSLRGGRQPQHF.

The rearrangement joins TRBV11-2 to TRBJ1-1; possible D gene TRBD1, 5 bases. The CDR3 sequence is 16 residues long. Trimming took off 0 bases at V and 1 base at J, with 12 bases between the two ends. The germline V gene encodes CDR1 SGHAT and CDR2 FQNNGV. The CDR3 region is CASSLEAGLANTEAFF. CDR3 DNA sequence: TGTGCCAGCAGCTTAGAGGCAGGGTTGGCGAACACTGAAGCTTTCTTT. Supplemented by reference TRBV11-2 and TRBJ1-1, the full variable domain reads EAGVAQSPRYKIIEKRQSVAFWCNPISGHATLYWYQQILGQGPKLLIQFQNNGVVDDSQLPKDRFSAERLKGVDSTLKIQPAKLEDSAVYLCASSLEAGLANTEAFFGQGTRLTVV.

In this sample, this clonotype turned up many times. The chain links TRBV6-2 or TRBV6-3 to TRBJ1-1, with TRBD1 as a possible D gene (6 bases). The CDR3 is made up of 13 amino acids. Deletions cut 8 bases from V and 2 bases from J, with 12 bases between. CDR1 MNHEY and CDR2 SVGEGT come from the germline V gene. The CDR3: CASVLTGNTEAFF. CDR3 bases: TGTGCCAGCGTACTGACAGGCAACACTGAAGCTTTCTTT.

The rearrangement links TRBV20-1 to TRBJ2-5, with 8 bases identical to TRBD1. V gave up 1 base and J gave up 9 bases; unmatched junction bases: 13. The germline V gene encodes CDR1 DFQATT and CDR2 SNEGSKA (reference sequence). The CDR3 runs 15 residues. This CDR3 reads CSARAPTQGARPQYF. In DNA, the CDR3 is TGCAGTGCTAGAGCGCCTACCCAGGGGGCACGGCCCCAGTACTTC.

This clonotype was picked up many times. CDR3 residues: CATLRRGIAEAFF. The CDR3 coding sequence is TGTGCCACCTTACGACGGGGGATCGCTGAAGCTTTCTTT. This chain uses TRBV12-3 or TRBV12-4 with TRBJ1-1, with a weak D call TRBD1 (5 bases). Trimming took 10 bases from V and 6 from J, leaving 18 bases between them. This CDR3 spans 13 amino acids.

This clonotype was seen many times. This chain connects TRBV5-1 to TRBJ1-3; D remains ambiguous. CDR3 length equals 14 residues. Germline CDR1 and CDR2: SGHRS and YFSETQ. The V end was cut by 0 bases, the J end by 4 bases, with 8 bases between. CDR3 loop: CASSLEVAGNTIYF. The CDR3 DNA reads TGCGCCAGCAGCTTGGAGGTAGCCGGAAACACCATATATTTT.

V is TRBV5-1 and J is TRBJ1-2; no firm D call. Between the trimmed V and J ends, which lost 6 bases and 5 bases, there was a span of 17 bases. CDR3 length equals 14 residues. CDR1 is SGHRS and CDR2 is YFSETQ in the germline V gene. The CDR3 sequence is CASTRQGGGYGYTF. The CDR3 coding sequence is TGCGCCAGCACTAGACAAGGAGGAGGATATGGCTACACCTTC. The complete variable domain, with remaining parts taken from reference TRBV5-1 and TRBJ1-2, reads KAGVTQTPRYLIKTRGQQVTLSCSPISGHRSVSWYQQTPGQGLQFLFEYFSETQRNKGNFPGRFSGRQFSNSRSEMNVSTLELGDSALYLCASTRQGGGYGYTFGSGTRLTVV.

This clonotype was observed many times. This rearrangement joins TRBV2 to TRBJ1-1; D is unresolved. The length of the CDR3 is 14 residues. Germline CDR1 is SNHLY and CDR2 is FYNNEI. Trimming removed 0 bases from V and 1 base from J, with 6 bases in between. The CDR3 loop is CASSEARPNTEAFF. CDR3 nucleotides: TGTGCCAGCAGTGAAGCTCGTCCGAACACTGAAGCTTTCTTT. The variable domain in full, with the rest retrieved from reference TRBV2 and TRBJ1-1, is EPEVTQTPSHQVTQMGQEVILRCVPISNHLYFYWYRQILGQKVEFLVSFYNNEISEKSEIFDDQFSVERPDGSNFTLKIRSTKLEDSAMYFCASSEARPNTEAFFGQGTRLTVV.

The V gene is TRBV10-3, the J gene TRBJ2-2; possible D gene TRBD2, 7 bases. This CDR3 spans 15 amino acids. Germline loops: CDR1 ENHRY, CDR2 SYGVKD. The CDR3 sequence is CARDLREGDTGELFF. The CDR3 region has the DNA TGTGCTAGAGATCTGAGGGAGGGGGACACCGGGGAGCTGTTTTTT.

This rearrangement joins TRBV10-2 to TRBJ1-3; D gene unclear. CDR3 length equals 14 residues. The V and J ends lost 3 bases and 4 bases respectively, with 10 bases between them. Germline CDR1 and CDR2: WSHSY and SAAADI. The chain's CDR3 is CASSEQRGGNTIYF. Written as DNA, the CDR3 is TGCGCCAGCAGTGAACAACGAGGGGGAAACACCATATATTTT.